The T cell receptor beta chain under discussion was sequenced for a study of blood T cell repertoires in COVID-19. Produced via immunoSEQ multiplex PCR; TCRdb's table is partial and in-frame only. The table lists some 140,000 clones, roughly four fifths of them singletons, with about 12% in the top ten. The CDR3 loop spans 14 amino acids. In germline, CDR1 is SGHDT, CDR2 YYEEEE. V lost 5 bases to trimming and J lost 3 bases, with 14 bases between them. The material sequenced was peripheral blood. V usage is TRBV5-6 and J usage is TRBJ1-2, with a possible D match to TRBD1 (6 bases). The source is a man older than 75 with acute or convalescent COVID-19. In DNA, the CDR3 is TGTGCCAGCAGAAAAAAGGACAGCTACTATGGCTACACCTTC. As protein: CASRKKDSYYGYTF.